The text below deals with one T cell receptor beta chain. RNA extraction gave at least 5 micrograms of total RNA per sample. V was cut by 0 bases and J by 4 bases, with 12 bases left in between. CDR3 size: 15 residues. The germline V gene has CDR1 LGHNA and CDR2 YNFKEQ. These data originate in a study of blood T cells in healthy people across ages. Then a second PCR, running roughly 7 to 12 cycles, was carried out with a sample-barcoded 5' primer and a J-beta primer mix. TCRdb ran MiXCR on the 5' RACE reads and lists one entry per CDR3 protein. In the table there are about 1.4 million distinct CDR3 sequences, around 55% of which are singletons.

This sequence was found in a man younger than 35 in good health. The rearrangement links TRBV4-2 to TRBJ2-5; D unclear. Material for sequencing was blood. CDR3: CASSQETAPLETQYF. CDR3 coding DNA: TGTGCCAGCAGCCAAGAAACGGCCCCATTAGAGACCCAGTACTTC.